Listed below are T cell receptor beta chains from one sample, sequenced in a study of siplizumab effects on memory and regulatory T cells. Profiled with immunoSEQ multiplex PCR; TCRdb holds only in-frame clones, not every one. Of about 82,000 clones in the sample, roughly 87% were seen once. The specimen sequenced was Tregs sorted from blood. Every receptor here comes from a human donor in good health. Each CDR3 is given with its conserved first and last residue. A D gene is named only where the DNA matches it firmly. Clone size is shown for a subset of rows, as once, few, many or a class of expanded clone.

V gene,D gene,clone size,J gene,CDR3 protein,CDR3 DNA
TRBV9,NA,NA,TRBJ1-6,CASSSQPSDSPLHF,TGTGCCAGCAGCTCCCAACCATCAGATTCACCCCTCCACTTT
TRBV4-3,TRBD1,once,TRBJ2-7,CASSQGRQGVREQYF,TGCGCCAGCAGCCAAGGTCGACAGGGGGTGAGGGAGCAGTACTTC
TRBV7-2,NA,NA,TRBJ2-2,CASSLRGRTGELFF,TGTGCCAGCAGCTTACGAGGTCGCACCGGGGAGCTGTTTTTT
TRBV6-5,NA,NA,TRBJ2-7,CASSYKSSYEQYF,TGTGCCAGCAGTTATAAGTCCAGCTACGAGCAGTACTTC
TRBV2,NA,NA,TRBJ2-2,CASSAWVDTGELFF,TGTGCCAGCAGTGCGTGGGTGGACACCGGGGAGCTGTTTTTT
TRBV18,NA,NA,TRBJ2-7,CASSPGALYSYEQYF,TGTGCCAGCTCACCCGGGGCCTTATACTCCTACGAGCAGTACTTC
TRBV9,NA,NA,TRBJ2-4,CASSVGKGIQYF,TGTGCCAGCAGCGTAGGAAAAGGCATTCAGTACTTC
TRBV2,TRBD2,NA,TRBJ2-5,CASSKQAGLEGETQYF,TGTGCCAGCAGCAAGCAAGCGGGACTGGAAGGAGAGACCCAGTACTTC
TRBV29-1,TRBD1,NA,TRBJ1-1,CSVVAGTANTEAFF,TGCAGCGTTGTCGCGGGGACAGCGAACACTGAAGCTTTCTTT
TRBV12-5,TRBD1,NA,TRBJ1-1,CASGDGQVSTEAFF,TGTGCTAGTGGGGACGGACAGGTTTCAACTGAAGCTTTCTTT
TRBV2,TRBD1,NA,TRBJ1-6,CASSLRQGDSPLHF,TGTGCCAGCAGTCTTCGACAGGGGGATTCACCCCTCCACTTT
TRBV20-1,NA,many,TRBJ1-1,CSASAQIEAFF,TGCAGTGCTAGCGCACAGATTGAAGCTTTCTTT
TRBV4-1,NA,NA,TRBJ1-3,CASRQRNTIYF,TGCGCCAGCAGGCAGAGAAACACCATATATTTT
TRBV5-6,NA,NA,TRBJ2-5,CASSLVRGNQETQYF,TGTGCCAGCAGCTTGGTACGGGGTAACCAAGAGACCCAGTACTTC
TRBV4-1,NA,NA,TRBJ2-3,CASSQHAGFDTDTQYF,TGCGCCAGCAGCCAACACGCGGGATTCGACACAGATACGCAGTATTTT
TRBV11-2,NA,NA,TRBJ1-1,CASSLRLNTEAFF,TGTGCCAGCAGCTTACGGCTTAACACTGAAGCTTTCTTT
TRBV7-9,NA,once,TRBJ2-3,CASSTGPLSTDTQYF,TGTGCCAGCAGCACGGGACCGCTGAGCACAGATACGCAGTATTTT
TRBV10-3,NA,NA,TRBJ2-7,CAISERELAANYEQYF,TGTGCCATCAGTGAGCGGGAACTGGCGGCCAACTACGAGCAGTACTTC
TRBV5-1,NA,NA,TRBJ1-1,CASSLASNTEAFF,TGCGCCAGCAGCTTGGCCAGCAACACTGAAGCTTTCTTT
TRBV5-1,TRBD1,NA,TRBJ1-1,CASSPSVQGVSEAFF,TGCGCCAGCAGCCCCTCGGTCCAGGGGGTCTCTGAAGCTTTCTTT
TRBV6-1,NA,NA,TRBJ2-2,CASRAQAAGELFF,TGTGCCAGCAGGGCCCAGGCGGCCGGGGAGCTGTTTTTT
TRBV28,NA,NA,TRBJ1-5,CASKGPAYSNQPQHF,TGTGCCAGCAAGGGGCCGGCATATAGCAATCAGCCCCAGCATTTT
TRBV5-1,TRBD1,NA,TRBJ1-4,CASSSGTANEKLFF,TGCGCCAGCAGCTCCGGGACAGCTAATGAAAAACTGTTTTTT